This TCR beta chain was recovered during a study of T-cell memory formation after mild COVID-19. Between the trimmed V and J ends, which lost 0 bases and 1 base, there was a span of 9 bases. This CDR3 comprises 15 residues. Germline CDR1 LGHNA, CDR2 YSLEER. TCRdb reprocessed the 5' RACE reads with MiXCR, giving one entry per CDR3 protein. The sample yields about 350,000 distinct CDR3 sequences, roughly an eighth seen once. Study-level points and caveats: Whereas later expanders leaned CD4+, clones contracting day 15 to 85 showed a balanced CD4/CD8 makeup.

In this sample, this clonotype turned up a few times. The antigen is unknown. This clonotype was sampled from a man between 18 and 29 years old who had mild COVID-19 (a few samples of this study predate the infection). Cell type and time point are not known. The sequenced sample was PBMCs or a T cell subset sorted from them (not recorded which). The chain has TRBV4-3 and TRBJ1-1, with D perhaps matching TRBD1 (5 bases). CDR3 loop: CASSQDLGQNTEAFF. The CDR3 DNA follows: TGCGCCAGCAGCCAAGATCTCGGACAGAACACTGAAGCTTTCTTT.